The 22 T cell receptor beta chains reported below all come from one sample, sequenced in a study of cytomegalovirus exposure and HLA in healthy donors. 13 Jbeta primers and 60 Vbeta primers were used for the PCR. Method: immunoSEQ multiplex PCR; TCRdb's copy keeps in-frame clones and lacks some. The data show some 120,000 clones, roughly 72% seen once. The sequencing input was PBMCs. Every receptor here comes from a man between 40 and 49 years old in good health and CMV-seropositive.

This clone was seen a few times. J is TRBJ2-7 and V is TRBV29-1; D is perhaps TRBD2 (5 bases). CDR3 length: 12 amino acids. Trimming cost V 4 bases and J 3 bases, with 10 bases left between them. The germline V gene encodes CDR1 SQVTM and CDR2 ANQGSEA. The CDR3 region has the DNA TGCAGCGTTGCCGGGGAGATCTACGAGCAGTACTTC. Translated: CSVAGEIYEQYF.

This clone was recorded only once. The chain is built from TRBV7-9 and TRBJ2-5; tentative D call: TRBD2 (6 bases). This CDR3 is built from 16 residues. Germline CDR1 reads SEHNR; CDR2 reads FQNEAQ (reference sequence). V was clipped by 3 bases and J by 4 bases, with 18 bases between them. CDR3 coding DNA: TGTGCCAGCAGCTTTTCGGGACTGATGGAAGGAGAGACCCAGTACTTC. It translates to CASSFSGLMEGETQYF.

The rearrangement joins TRBV5-1 to TRBJ2-5, with D hard to call. The V end lost 8 bases, the J end lost 4 bases, and 18 bases lay between the germline ends. Germline V gene data show CDR1 as SGHRS and CDR2 as YFSETQ. This CDR3 has 14 amino acids. The CDR3 DNA follows: TGCGCCAGTACAGAGCTGGCGAAAGGAGAGACCCAGTACTTC. Protein sequence: CASTELAKGETQYF.

The V call is TRBV6-5, the J call TRBJ1-5; possible D gene TRBD1, 5 bases. Germline V gene data show CDR1 as MNHEY and CDR2 as SVGAGI. This CDR3 comprises 14 residues. Trimming shortened V by 4 bases and J by 2 bases, and 9 bases separated the two germline ends. The CDR3 coding sequence is TGTGCCAGCAGTTCCCTAGGGGGCAATCAGCCCCAGCATTTT. This codes for CASSSLGGNQPQHF.

The chain carries TRBV5-1 and TRBJ1-4; D unclear. V shed 4 bases and J shed 4 bases, with 11 bases lying between them. CDR1 is SGHRS, CDR2 YFSETQ, per germline. The CDR3 has 14 amino acids. CDR3 coding DNA: TGCGCCAGCAGCCCGGGCGGGGTTAATGAAAAACTGTTTTTT. Its translation: CASSPGGVNEKLFF.

The rearrangement links TRBV28 to TRBJ1-2, with 10 bases that match TRBD1. With V trimmed by 7 bases and J by 7 bases, 9 bases remained unmatched. Germline values: CDR1 MDHEN, CDR2 SYDVKM. The CDR3 is 14 residues long. For the CDR3, the DNA is TGTGCCAGCACCCCGACAGGGGGCGTAAGTGGCTACACCTTC. This translates into CASTPTGGVSGYTF.

J is TRBJ1-2 and V is TRBV25-1, with D unclear. The V end was cut by 4 bases, the J end by 0 bases, with 9 bases between. The germline CDR1 and CDR2 sequences are MGHDK and SYGVNS. The CDR3 covers 14 residues. This CDR3 reads CASSGGLPNYGYTF. In DNA, the CDR3 is TGTGCCAGCAGTGGCGGGCTCCCTAACTATGGCTACACCTTC.

The V call is TRBV28, the J call TRBJ2-3; perhaps TRBD2 as D (7 bases). Germline CDR1 MDHEN, CDR2 SYDVKM. V was clipped by 8 bases and J by 5 bases, with 20 bases between them. The CDR3 loop spans 15 amino acids. In DNA form, the CDR3 reads TGTGCCAGCGCGGGGGCGGGACTCAATCAAGATACGCAGTATTTT. Protein product: CASAGAGLNQDTQYF.

This clone came up a few times. The chain is built from TRBV6-6 and TRBJ1-4, with a possible D match to TRBD1 (5 bases). Germline CDR1 is MNHNY and CDR2 is SVGAGI (reference sequence). CDR3 length equals 14 residues. Trimming pared 5 bases from V and 0 bases from J, leaving 7 bases between. CDR3 bases: TGTGCCAGCAGTACGACAGCAACTAATGAAAAACTGTTTTTT. It specifies CASSTTATNEKLFF.

CDR3 region: CASSDRVNSNQPQHF. Here the CDR3 DNA reads TGTGCCAGCAGTGACAGGGTAAATAGCAATCAGCCCCAGCATTTT. The rearrangement links TRBV2 to TRBJ1-5; D may be TRBD1 (5 bases). Per the germline V gene, CDR1 is SNHLY and CDR2 is FYNNEI. Trimming took off 3 bases at V and 0 bases at J, with 9 bases between the two ends. The CDR3 consists of 15 residues.

This sequence joins TRBV7-2 and TRBJ2-1; TRBD2 matches at 12 bases. With 5 bases clipped from V and 6 bases from J, the junction kept 14 bases outside the gene matches. The CDR3 length is 18 residues. Germline-derived CDR1 and CDR2 are SGHTA and FQGNSA. CDR3 protein: CASSPGTSGPTWGNEQFF. In DNA form, the CDR3 reads TGTGCCAGCAGCCCGGGGACTAGCGGGCCCACCTGGGGCAATGAGCAGTTCTTC.

V gene TRBV6-4 combines with J gene TRBJ1-6; TRBD1 might be the D (6 bases). The germline CDR1 and CDR2 sequences are MRHNA and SNTAGT. CDR3 length: 14 amino acids. Trimming shortened V by 6 bases and J by 11 bases, and 17 bases separated the two germline ends. DNA of the CDR3: TGTGCCAGCAGCCTAGAGACAGGATTGCCACCCCTCCACTTT. This codes for CASSLETGLPPLHF.

This clone was counted once. DNA of the CDR3: TGTGCCAGCAGCTTTGACAGGGACACTGAAGCTTTCTTT. Its translation: CASSFDRDTEAFF. The chain joins TRBV11-3 to TRBJ1-1, with 7 bases that match TRBD1. J was trimmed by 3 bases and V by 3 bases; bases with no gene match: 1. The germline V gene has CDR1 SGHNT and CDR2 YENEEA. The CDR3 consists of 13 residues.

J is TRBJ2-1 and V is TRBV6-4, with 9 bases lining up with TRBD2. J gave up 1 base and V 0 bases, and 4 bases lay outside the gene matches. Germline-derived CDR1 and CDR2 are MRHNA and SNTAGT. The CDR3 consists of 17 residues. The CDR3 DNA reads as TGTGCCAGCAGTGACTCGACTAGCGGAAAGTCCTACAATGAGCAGTTCTTC. Translation gives CASSDSTSGKSYNEQFF.

V and J are TRBV6-1 and TRBJ1-2; 10 nucleotides align to TRBD1. Germline values: CDR1 MNHNS, CDR2 SASEGT. The CDR3 length is 13 residues. Unmatched junction bases numbered 3, after V lost 5 bases and J lost 6 bases. In DNA form, the CDR3 reads TGTGCCAGCAGTCGGGACAGGGGAAATGGCTACACCTTC. This translates into CASSRDRGNGYTF.

The chain is built from TRBV27 and TRBJ2-6; the match to TRBD1 covers 9 bases. The CDR3 runs to 16 residues. With 4 bases clipped from V and 3 bases from J, the junction kept 4 bases outside the gene matches. Germline V CDR1 and CDR2: MNHEY, SMNVEV (reference sequence). CDR3 sequence: CASSWTGDSGANVLTF. The CDR3 nucleotides are TGTGCCAGCAGTTGGACAGGGGATAGTGGGGCCAACGTCCTGACTTTC.

The chain uses TRBV6-4 and TRBJ2-3; D is possibly TRBD1 (6 bases). Germline CDR1 MRHNA, CDR2 SNTAGT. Trimming took off 3 bases at V and 4 bases at J, with 11 bases between the two ends. The CDR3 has 14 residues. CDR3 loop: CASSEGQTPDTQYF. Written as DNA, the CDR3 is TGTGCCAGCAGTGAAGGACAGACCCCAGATACGCAGTATTTT.

This clone was counted only a few times. The J gene is TRBJ2-1, the V gene TRBV11-2; weak D call: TRBD1 (5 bases). Between the trimmed V and J ends, which lost 1 base and 7 bases, there was a span of 14 bases. Per germline, CDR1 SGHAT and CDR2 FQNNGV. The CDR3 sequence is 15 residues long. The CDR3 nucleotides read TGTGCCAGCAGCTTAGGGCAGGGCATAGAAAATGAGCAGTTCTTC. It is translated as CASSLGQGIENEQFF. The variable domain in full, with the rest retrieved from reference TRBV11-2 and TRBJ2-1, is EAGVAQSPRYKIIEKRQSVAFWCNPISGHATLYWYQQILGQGPKLLIQFQNNGVVDDSQLPKDRFSAERLKGVDSTLKIQPAKLEDSAVYLCASSLGQGIENEQFFGPGTRLTVL.

The table lists this clone with a few counts. V and J are TRBV14 and TRBJ1-6; D is uncertain. The germline V gene encodes CDR1 SGHDN and CDR2 FVKESK. The V end lost 3 bases, the J end lost 4 bases, and 10 bases lay between the germline ends. This CDR3 is 15 amino acids long. CDR3 loop: CASSQSAGYNSPLHF. CDR3 nucleotides: TGTGCCAGCAGCCAGTCCGCGGGGTATAATTCACCCCTCCACTTT. Full variable domain (rest looked up from reference TRBV14 and TRBJ1-6): EAGVTQFPSHSVIEKGQTVTLRCDPISGHDNLYWYRRVMGKEIKFLLHFVKESKQDESGMPNNRFLAERTGGTYSTLKVQPAELEDSGVYFCASSQSAGYNSPLHFGNGTRLTVT.

The chain links TRBV7-3 to TRBJ2-7, with D perhaps matching TRBD1 (6 bases). CDR3 length: 13 residues. Trimming cost V 5 bases and J 6 bases, with 14 bases left between them. Looked up from germline, CDR1 is SGHTA and CDR2 is FQGTGA. CDR3: CASSQGAGVEQYF. CDR3 nucleotide sequence: TGTGCCAGCAGCCAGGGCGCAGGGGTCGAGCAGTACTTC.

Only a few counts were recorded for this clone. The chain links TRBV6-6 to TRBJ2-7; the match to TRBD2 covers 12 bases. This CDR3 region has 16 residues. The V gene's germline CDR1 is MNHNY and CDR2 SVGAGI (reference sequence). After removal of 5 bases from V and 3 bases from J, the junction contained 8 bases not matched to a gene. CDR3 DNA: TGTGCCAGCAGTCAAGGCCGGACTAGCGGGGTCTACGAGCAGTACTTC. It is translated as CASSQGRTSGVYEQYF.

The rearrangement links TRBV5-4 to TRBJ2-1, with 13 bases fitting TRBD2. Trimming took 4 bases from V and 0 from J; bases not matched to a gene: 4. Germline V lookup: CDR1 SGHNT, CDR2 YYREEE (reference sequence). The CDR3 is made up of 17 amino acids. The CDR3 sequence is CASSLGLAGASYNEQFF. CDR3 nucleotides: TGTGCCAGCAGCCTTGGACTAGCGGGGGCCTCCTACAATGAGCAGTTCTTC.